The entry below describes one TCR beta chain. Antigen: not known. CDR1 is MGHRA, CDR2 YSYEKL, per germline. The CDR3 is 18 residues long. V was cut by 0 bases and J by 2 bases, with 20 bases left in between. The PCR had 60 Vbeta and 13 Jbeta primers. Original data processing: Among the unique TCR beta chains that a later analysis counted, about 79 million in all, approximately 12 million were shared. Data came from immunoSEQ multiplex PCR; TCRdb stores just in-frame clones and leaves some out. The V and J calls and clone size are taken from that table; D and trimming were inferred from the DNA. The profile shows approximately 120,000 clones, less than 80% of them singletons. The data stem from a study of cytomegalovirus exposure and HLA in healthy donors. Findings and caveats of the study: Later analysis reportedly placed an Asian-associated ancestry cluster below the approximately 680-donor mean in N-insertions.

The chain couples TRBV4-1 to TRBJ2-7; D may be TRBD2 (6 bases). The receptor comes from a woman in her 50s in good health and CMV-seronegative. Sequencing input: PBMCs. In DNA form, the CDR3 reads TGCGCCAGCAGCCAAGATCTCTGGTCGGGAGCGCTTCCCTACGAGCAGTACTTC. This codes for CASSQDLWSGALPYEQYF.